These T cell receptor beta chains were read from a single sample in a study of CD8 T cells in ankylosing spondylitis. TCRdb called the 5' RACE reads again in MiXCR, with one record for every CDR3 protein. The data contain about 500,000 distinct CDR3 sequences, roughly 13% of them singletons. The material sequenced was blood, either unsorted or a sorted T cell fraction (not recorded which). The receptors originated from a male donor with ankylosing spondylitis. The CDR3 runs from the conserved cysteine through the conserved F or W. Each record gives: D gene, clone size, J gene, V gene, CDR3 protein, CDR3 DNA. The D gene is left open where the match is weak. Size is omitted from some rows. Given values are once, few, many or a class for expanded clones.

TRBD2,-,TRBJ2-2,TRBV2,CASRLLAGVGELFF,TGTGCCAGCCGCCTACTAGCGGGAGTGGGGGAGCTGTTTTTT
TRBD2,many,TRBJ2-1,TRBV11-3,CASSISGTGYNEQFF,TGTGCCAGCAGTATTAGCGGGACCGGTTACAATGAGCAGTTCTTC
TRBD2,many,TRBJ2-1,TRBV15,CATSRPGLAIYNEQFF,TGTGCCACCAGCAGGCCGGGACTAGCGATATACAATGAGCAGTTCTTC
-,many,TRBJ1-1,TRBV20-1,CSARDYRDGGRAEAFF,TGCAGTGCCCGGGATTACCGGGACGGCGGACGGGCTGAAGCTTTCTTT
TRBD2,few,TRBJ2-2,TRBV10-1,CASSLGTSGRTGELFF,TGCGCCAGCAGTCTCGGGACTAGCGGGAGAACCGGGGAGCTGTTTTTT
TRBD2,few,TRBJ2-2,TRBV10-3,CAISPRREGANTGELFF,TGTGCCATCAGTCCCCGCCGGGAGGGGGCGAACACCGGGGAGCTGTTTTTT
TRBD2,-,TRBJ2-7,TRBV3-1,CASSQGRDYTYEQYF,TGTGCCAGCAGCCAAGGGAGGGACTATACCTACGAGCAGTACTTC
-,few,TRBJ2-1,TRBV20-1,CSARAFIDEQFF,TGCAGTGCTAGAGCGTTTATCGATGAGCAGTTCTTC
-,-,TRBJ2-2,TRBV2,CASRGPGNTGELFF,TGTGCCAGCAGGGGCCCGGGGAACACCGGGGAGCTGTTTTTT
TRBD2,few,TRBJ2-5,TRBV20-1,CSAKGLAITETQYF,TGCAGTGCCAAGGGACTAGCGATTACGGAGACCCAGTACTTC
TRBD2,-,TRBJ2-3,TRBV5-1,CASSSSGGRDTQYF,TGCGCCAGCAGCTCCAGCGGGGGACGGGATACGCAGTATTTT
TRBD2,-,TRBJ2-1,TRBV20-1,CSATSGSGTDNEQFF,TGCAGTGCTACCTCCGGGAGCGGGACCGACAATGAGCAGTTCTTC
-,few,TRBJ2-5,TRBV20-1,CSANVEETQYF,TGCAGTGCGAACGTTGAAGAGACCCAGTACTTC
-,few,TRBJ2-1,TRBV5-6,CASSMGGRKFF,TGTGCCAGCAGTATGGGGGGGCGAAAGTTCTTC
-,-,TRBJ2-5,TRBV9,CASSEGEETQYF,TGTGCCAGCAGCGAGGGAGAAGAGACCCAGTACTTC